This T cell receptor (beta chain) was identified during a study of metastatic and nonmetastatic thyroid tumors. Study as a whole: Repertoires were compared across blood and tumor or nodule tissue from malignant and benign thyroid patients.

TCRdb reanalyzed the PCR reads via MiXCR. The repertoire holds some 29,000 clones, over 15% seen once, with about 4.2% in the top ten. None of the patients had undergone any treatment ahead of thyroid surgery. CDR1 is SGHTA, CDR2 FQGNSA, per germline. The CDR3 covers 13 residues. The V segment lost 3 bases and the J segment 6 bases; nucleotides outside the gene matches: 0. This clone was recorded at least ten times. The receptor comes from a female donor with papillary thyroid cancer or a benign thyroid nodule (not recorded which). Some clones in this sample may be carry-over from other donors' samples. This rearrangement joins TRBV7-2 to TRBJ2-1; 9 bases match TRBD1. The specimen was blood. CDR3 DNA: TGTGCCAGCAGCTTGACAGGGGGCAATGAGCAGTTCTTC. This gives the protein CASSLTGGNEQFF.